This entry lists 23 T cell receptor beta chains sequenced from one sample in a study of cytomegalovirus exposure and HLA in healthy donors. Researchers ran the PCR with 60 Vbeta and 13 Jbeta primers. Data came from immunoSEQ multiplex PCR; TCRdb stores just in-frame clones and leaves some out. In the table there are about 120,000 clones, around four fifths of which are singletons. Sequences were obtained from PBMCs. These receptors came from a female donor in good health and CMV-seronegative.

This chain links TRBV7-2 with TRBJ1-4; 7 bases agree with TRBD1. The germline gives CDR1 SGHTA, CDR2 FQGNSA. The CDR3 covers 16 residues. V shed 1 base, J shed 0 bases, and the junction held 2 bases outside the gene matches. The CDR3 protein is CASSLVGTATNEKLFF. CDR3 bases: TGTGCCAGCAGCTTAGTAGGGACAGCAACTAATGAAAAACTGTTTTTT.

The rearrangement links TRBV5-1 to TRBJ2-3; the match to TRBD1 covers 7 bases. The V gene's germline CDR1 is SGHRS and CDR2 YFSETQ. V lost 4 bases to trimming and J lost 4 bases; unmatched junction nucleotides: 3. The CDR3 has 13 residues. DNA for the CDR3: TGCGCCAGCAGCGAACAGGGGTCAGATACGCAGTATTTT. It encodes CASSEQGSDTQYF.

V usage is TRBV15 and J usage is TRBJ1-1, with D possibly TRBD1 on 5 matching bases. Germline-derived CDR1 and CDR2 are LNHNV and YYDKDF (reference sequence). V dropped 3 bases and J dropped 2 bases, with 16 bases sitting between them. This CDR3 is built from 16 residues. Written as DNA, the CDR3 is TGTGCCACCAGCAGCCCGATCTTGACAGTTAACACTGAAGCTTTCTTT. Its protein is CATSSPILTVNTEAFF. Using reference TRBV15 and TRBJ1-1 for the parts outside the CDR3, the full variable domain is DAMVIQNPRYQVTQFGKPVTLSCSQTLNHNVMYWYQQKSSQAPKLLFHYYDKDFNNEADTPDNFQSRRPNTSFCFLDIRSPGLGDTAMYLCATSSPILTVNTEAFFGQGTRLTVV.

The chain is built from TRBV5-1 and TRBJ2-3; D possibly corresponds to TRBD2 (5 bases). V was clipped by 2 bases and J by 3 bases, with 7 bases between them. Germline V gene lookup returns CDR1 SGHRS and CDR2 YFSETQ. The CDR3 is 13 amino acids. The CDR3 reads CASSLPGTDTQYF. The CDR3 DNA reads TGCGCCAGCAGCTTACCGGGGACAGATACGCAGTATTTT.

The CDR3 spells CASSGQGAGGQPQHF. The CDR3 DNA follows: TGTGCCAGCAGTGGACAGGGGGCGGGCGGTCAGCCCCAGCATTTT. This chain uses TRBV2 with TRBJ1-5, with 10 bases lining up with TRBD1. CDR3 length equals 15 residues. Germline lookup yields CDR1 SNHLY and CDR2 FYNNEI. J lost 6 bases, V lost 4 bases, and 6 bases had no gene match.

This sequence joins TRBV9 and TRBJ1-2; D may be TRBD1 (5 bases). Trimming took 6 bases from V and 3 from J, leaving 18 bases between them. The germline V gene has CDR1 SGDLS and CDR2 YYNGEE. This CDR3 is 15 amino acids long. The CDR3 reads CASTEDQGEHYGYTF. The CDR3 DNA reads TGTGCCAGCACCGAAGACCAGGGCGAGCACTATGGCTACACCTTC.

CDR3 sequence: CASSSLGGDTRGSWYF. The CDR3 nucleotides are TGTGCCAGCAGCTCCTTAGGAGGAGATACTAGAGGAAGTTGGTATTTT. The chain joins TRBV7-9 to TRBJ2-3; possible D gene TRBD2, 5 bases. CDR1 and CDR2 from the germline V gene are SEHNR and FQNEAQ (reference sequence). The CDR3 has 16 residues. Trimming cost V 4 bases and J 14 bases, with 28 bases left between them.

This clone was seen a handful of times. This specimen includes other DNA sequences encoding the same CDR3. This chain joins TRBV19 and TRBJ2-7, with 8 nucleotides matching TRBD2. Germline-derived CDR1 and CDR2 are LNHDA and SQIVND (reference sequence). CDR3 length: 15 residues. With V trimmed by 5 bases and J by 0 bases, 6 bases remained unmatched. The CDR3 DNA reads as TGTGCCAGTAGTCAGACTAGCGCCCACTCCTACGAGCAGTACTTC. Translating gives CASSQTSAHSYEQYF.

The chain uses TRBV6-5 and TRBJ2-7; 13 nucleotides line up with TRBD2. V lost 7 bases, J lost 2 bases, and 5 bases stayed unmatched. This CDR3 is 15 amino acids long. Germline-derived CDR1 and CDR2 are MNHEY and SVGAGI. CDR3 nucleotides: TGTGCCAGCACTAGACTAGCGGGAGGTACCTACGAGCAGTACTTC. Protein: CASTRLAGGTYEQYF.

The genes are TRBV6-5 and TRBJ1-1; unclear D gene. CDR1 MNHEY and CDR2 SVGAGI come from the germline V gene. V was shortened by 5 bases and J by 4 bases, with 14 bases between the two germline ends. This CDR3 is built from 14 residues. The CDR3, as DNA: TGTGCCAGCAGTGACCCCTATGGCGGCACTGAAGCTTTCTTT. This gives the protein CASSDPYGGTEAFF.

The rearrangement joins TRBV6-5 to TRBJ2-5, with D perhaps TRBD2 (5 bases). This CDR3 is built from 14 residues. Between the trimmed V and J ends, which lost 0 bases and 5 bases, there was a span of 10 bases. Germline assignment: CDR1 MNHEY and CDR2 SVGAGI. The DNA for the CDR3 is TGTGCCAGCAGTTACTCGAGAGGGCTGGAGACCCAGTACTTC. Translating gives CASSYSRGLETQYF.

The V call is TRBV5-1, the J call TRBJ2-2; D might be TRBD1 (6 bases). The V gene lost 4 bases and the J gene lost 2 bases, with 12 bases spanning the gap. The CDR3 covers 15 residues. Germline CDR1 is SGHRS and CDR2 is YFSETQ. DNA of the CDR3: TGCGCCAGCAGCCCGTGGACAGATAACACCGGGGAGCTGTTTTTT. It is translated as CASSPWTDNTGELFF.

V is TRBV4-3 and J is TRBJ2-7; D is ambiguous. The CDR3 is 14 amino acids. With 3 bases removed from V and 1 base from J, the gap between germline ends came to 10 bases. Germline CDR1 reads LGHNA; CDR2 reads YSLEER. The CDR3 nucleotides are TGCGCCAGCAGCCAGGTAACAGATTCCTACGAGCAGTACTTC. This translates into CASSQVTDSYEQYF.

CDR3 in amino acids: CASSSSPRDRVEAFF. The CDR3 nucleotides read TGTGCCAGCAGCTCTAGTCCCCGGGACAGGGTGGAAGCTTTCTTT. The chain employs TRBV9 and TRBJ1-1, with 9 bases aligning to TRBD1. The CDR3 is made up of 15 amino acids. With V trimmed by 4 bases and J by 8 bases, 12 bases remained unmatched. Germline CDR1 is SGDLS and CDR2 is YYNGEE.

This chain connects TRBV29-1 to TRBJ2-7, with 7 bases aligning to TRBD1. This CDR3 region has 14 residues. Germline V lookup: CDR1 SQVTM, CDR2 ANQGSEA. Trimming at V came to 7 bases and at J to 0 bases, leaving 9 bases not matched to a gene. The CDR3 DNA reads TGCAGCGCAGCCACAGGGGTGAGCTCCTACGAGCAGTACTTC. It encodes CSAATGVSSYEQYF.

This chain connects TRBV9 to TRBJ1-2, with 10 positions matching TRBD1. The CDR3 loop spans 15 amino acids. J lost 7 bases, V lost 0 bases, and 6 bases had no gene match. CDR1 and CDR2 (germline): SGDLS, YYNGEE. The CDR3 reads CASSVARQGAVGYTF. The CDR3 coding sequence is TGTGCCAGCAGCGTAGCGCGACAGGGGGCGGTTGGCTACACCTTC.

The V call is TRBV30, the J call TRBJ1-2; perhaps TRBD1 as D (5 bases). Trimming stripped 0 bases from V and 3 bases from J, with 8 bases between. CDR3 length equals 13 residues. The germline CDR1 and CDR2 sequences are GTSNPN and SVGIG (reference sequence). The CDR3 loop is CAWSVPGDYGYTF. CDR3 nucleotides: TGTGCCTGGAGTGTACCGGGGGACTATGGCTACACCTTC.

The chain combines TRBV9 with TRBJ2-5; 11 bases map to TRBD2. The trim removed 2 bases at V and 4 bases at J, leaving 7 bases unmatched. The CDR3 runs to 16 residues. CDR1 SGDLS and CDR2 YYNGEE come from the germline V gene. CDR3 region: CASSVSTSGRGETQYF. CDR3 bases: TGTGCCAGCAGCGTCAGCACTAGCGGGAGAGGAGAGACCCAGTACTTC.

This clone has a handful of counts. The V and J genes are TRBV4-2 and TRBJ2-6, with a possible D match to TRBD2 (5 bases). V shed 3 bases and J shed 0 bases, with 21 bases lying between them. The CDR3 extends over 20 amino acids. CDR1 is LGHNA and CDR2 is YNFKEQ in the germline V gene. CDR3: CASSHPDGENFISGANVLTF. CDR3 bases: TGTGCCAGCAGCCATCCCGACGGGGAGAACTTCATCTCTGGGGCCAACGTCCTGACTTTC.

The chain's CDR3 is CASRTPGLAGGDEQFF. CDR3 nucleotide sequence: TGTGCCAGTAGGACTCCCGGACTAGCGGGAGGAGATGAGCAGTTCTTC. The chain uses TRBV19 and TRBJ2-1; 14 bases are a match to TRBD2. The CDR3 loop spans 16 amino acids. The J segment lost 8 bases and the V segment lost 6 bases, leaving 9 bases of the junction unmatched. CDR1 and CDR2 (germline): LNHDA, SQIVND (reference sequence).

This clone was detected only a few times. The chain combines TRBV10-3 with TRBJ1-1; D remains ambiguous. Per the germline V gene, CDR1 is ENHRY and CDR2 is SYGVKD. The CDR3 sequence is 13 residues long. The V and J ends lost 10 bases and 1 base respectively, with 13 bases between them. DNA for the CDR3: TGTGCCACCTTTGGGCCAGGGAACACTGAAGCTTTCTTT. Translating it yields CATFGPGNTEAFF.

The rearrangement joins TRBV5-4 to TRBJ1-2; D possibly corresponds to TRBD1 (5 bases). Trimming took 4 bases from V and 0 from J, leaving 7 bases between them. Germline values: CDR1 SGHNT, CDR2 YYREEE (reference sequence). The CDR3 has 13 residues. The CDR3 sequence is CASSQTANYGYTF. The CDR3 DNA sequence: TGTGCCAGCAGCCAGACAGCTAACTATGGCTACACCTTC.

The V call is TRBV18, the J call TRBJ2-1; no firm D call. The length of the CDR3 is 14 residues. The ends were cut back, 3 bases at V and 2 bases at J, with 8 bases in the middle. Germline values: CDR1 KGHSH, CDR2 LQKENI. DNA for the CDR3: TGTGCCAGCTCACCCGGGTCTCCCTACAATGAGCAGTTCTTC. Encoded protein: CASSPGSPYNEQFF. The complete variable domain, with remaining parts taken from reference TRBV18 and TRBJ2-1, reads NAGVMQNPRHLVRRRGQEARLRCSPMKGHSHVYWYRQLPEEGLKFMVYLQKENIIDESGMPKERFSAEFPKEGPSILRIQQVVRGDSAAYFCASSPGSPYNEQFFGPGTRLTVL.